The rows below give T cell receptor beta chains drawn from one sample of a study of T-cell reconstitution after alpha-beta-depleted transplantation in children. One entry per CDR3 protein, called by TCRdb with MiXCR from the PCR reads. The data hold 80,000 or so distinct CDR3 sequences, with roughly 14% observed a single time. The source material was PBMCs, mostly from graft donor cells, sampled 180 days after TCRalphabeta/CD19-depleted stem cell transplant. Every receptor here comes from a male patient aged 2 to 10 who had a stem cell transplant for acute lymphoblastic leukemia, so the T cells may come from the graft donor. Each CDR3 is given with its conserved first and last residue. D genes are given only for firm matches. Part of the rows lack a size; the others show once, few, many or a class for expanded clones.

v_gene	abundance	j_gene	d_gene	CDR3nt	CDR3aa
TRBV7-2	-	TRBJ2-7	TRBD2	TGTGCCAGCAGCTTAAGGGCGGGAGGAGGGGGGGAGCAGTACTTC	CASSLRAGGGGEQYF
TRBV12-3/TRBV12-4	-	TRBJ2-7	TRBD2	TGTGCCAGCAGTCTAGCGGGAGTGGGCGAGCAGTACTTC	CASSLAGVGEQYF
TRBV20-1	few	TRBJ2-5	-	TGCAGTGCTAGAGACGTACGGGAGACCCAGTACTTC	CSARDVRETQYF
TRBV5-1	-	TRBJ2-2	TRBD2	TGCGCCAGCAGCTCGGGACTAGCGGGGGTCCCCGGGGAGCTGTTTTTT	CASSSGLAGVPGELFF
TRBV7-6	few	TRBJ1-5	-	TGTGCCAGCAGCCTGGACCTCGGACAGCCCCAGCATTTT	CASSLDLGQPQHF
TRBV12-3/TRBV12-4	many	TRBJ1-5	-	TGTGCCAGCAGCCCGGGAAGCAATCAGCCCCAGCATTTT	CASSPGSNQPQHF
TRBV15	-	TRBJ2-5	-	TGTGCCACCAGCAGAGATAGCCTGGGCTACCAAGAGACCCAGTACTTC	CATSRDSLGYQETQYF
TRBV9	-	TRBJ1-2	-	TGTGCCAGCAGCGTCCTACTAGGCTATGGCTACACCTTC	CASSVLLGYGYTF
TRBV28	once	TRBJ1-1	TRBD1	TGTGCCAGCCCACAGGGGAAGAACACTGAAGCTTTCTTT	CASPQGKNTEAFF
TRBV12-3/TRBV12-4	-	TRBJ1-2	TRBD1	TGTGCCAGCAGTTTCGTCAGGGGGCTGGGCTACACCTTC	CASSFVRGLGYTF
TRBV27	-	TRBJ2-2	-	TGTGCCAGCAGTCGGCAACTTCCGGGACAAAACACCGGGGAGCTGTTTTTT	CASSRQLPGQNTGELFF
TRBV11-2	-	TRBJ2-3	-	TGTGCCAGCAGCTGGGGCTTTGCTGATACGCAGTATTTT	CASSWGFADTQYF
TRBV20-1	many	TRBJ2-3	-	TGCAGTGCTAGATCTAGCTTCCCCAGCACAGATACGCAGTATTTT	CSARSSFPSTDTQYF
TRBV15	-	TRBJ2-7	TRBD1	TGTGCCACCGGGACAGCCAACCTCGAGCAGTACTTC	CATGTANLEQYF
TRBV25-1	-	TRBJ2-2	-	TGTGCCAGCAGTGAATCGCTGGGGGACACCGGGGAGCTGTTTTTT	CASSESLGDTGELFF
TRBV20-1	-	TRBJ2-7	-	TGCAGTGCTCCCGGGCGATACGAGCAGTACTTC	CSAPGRYEQYF
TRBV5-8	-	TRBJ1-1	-	TGTGCCAGCAGCTTGTTGCGGACCGAAGCTTTCTTT	CASSLLRTEAFF
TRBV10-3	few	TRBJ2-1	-	TGTGCCATCAGTAGCACAAGCTACAATGAGCAGTTCTTC	CAISSTSYNEQFF
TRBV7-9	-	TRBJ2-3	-	TGTGCCAGCAGCTTAGAAAGCGCGAGAGATACGCAGTATTTT	CASSLESARDTQYF
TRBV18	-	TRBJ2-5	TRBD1	TGTGCCAGCTCACCTTGGACAGGGGATGAGACCCAGTACTTC	CASSPWTGDETQYF
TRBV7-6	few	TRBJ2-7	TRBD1	TGTGCCAGCAGCGAACAGGGGGTTGGGAACGAGCAGTACTTC	CASSEQGVGNEQYF
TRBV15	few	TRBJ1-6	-	TGTGCCACCAGCAGAGATCTCCGACAGTATAATTCACCCCTCCACTTT	CATSRDLRQYNSPLHF
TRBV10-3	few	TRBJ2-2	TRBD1	TGTGCCATCAGGACCGGGACAGGGGCGACCGGGGAGCTGTTTTTT	CAIRTGTGATGELFF
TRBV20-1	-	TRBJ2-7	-	TGCAGTGCCAGGAGGGATTCCTACGAGCAGTACTTC	CSARRDSYEQYF
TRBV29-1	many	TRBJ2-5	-	TGCAGCGTTGTCTGGAACCAAGAGACCCAGTACTTC	CSVVWNQETQYF
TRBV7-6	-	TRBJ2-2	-	TGTGCCAGCAGCTTAGTCCCTCCTTCGAACACCGGGGAGCTGTTTTTT	CASSLVPPSNTGELFF
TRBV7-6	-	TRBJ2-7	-	TGTGCCAGCAGCCCTCTCGTAGGGAAGGGGAGCTCCTACGAGCAGTACTTC	CASSPLVGKGSSYEQYF
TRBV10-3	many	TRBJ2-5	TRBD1	TGTGCCATCAGGGGGACAGGGAAAGAGACCCAGTACTTC	CAIRGTGKETQYF
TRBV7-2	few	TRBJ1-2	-	TGTGCCAGCAGCTTAGAGGCGGGGGCGCGTGATGGCTACACCTTC	CASSLEAGARDGYTF
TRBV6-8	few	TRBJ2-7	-	TGTGCCAGCAGTTACCCCCGAGAAGAGCAGTACTTC	CASSYPREEQYF
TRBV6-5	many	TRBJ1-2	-	TGTGCCAGCAGTTTTAGTCGGGGGGCGGGCGGCTACACCTTC	CASSFSRGAGGYTF
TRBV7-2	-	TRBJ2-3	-	TGTGCCAGCAGCCCCGTCATTTGGCGACAACAAGATACGCAGTATTTT	CASSPVIWRQQDTQYF
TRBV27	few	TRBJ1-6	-	TGTGCCAGCAGTAGTGATACAGGGATTTATTCACCCCTCCACTTT	CASSSDTGIYSPLHF